This T cell receptor (beta chain) stems from a study of patients and donors after allogeneic stem cell transplantation. Germline trimming cut 5 bases from V and 2 bases from J; bases unmatched to any gene: 14. This CDR3 has 18 residues. Germline V gives CDR1 SGHAT, CDR2 FQNNGV. TCRdb redid the calling of the RT-PCR reads with MiXCR, one entry per CDR3 protein. The data contain approximately 24,000 distinct CDR3 sequences, about 42% of them singletons. Sequenced sample: blood, either unsorted or a sorted T cell fraction (not recorded which). V gene TRBV11-2 combines with J gene TRBJ2-3, with 9 bases aligning to TRBD2. The sequence came from a human donor who was either an allogeneic HSCT recipient or a stem cell or donor lymphocyte infusion donor (not recorded which). It is not recorded whose cells these are; they may come from a transplant donor. CDR3 protein: CASSTPLRASGVTDTQYF. CDR3 bases: TGTGCCAGCAGCACCCCCCTCAGGGCTAGCGGGGTCACAGATACGCAGTATTTT.